These T cell receptor beta chains were read from a single sample in a study of blood T cells in healthy people across ages. TCRdb passed the 5' RACE reads through MiXCR, listing each CDR3 protein once. Among around 800,000 distinct CDR3 sequences listed, 60% to 80% were seen once. The source material was blood. The receptors come from a young man in good health. CDR3s include the opening cysteine and the closing phenylalanine or tryptophan. A D gene is named only where the DNA matches it firmly. Part of the rows lack a size; the others show once, few, many or a class for expanded clones.

clone size,D gene,V gene,J gene,CDR3 protein,CDR3 DNA
.,.,TRBV4-3,TRBJ1-6,CASSQDIGQGNYNSPLHF,TGCGCCAGCAGCCAAGATATCGGGCAGGGCAATTATAATTCACCCCTCCACTTT
.,.,TRBV9,TRBJ2-2,CASSGRSRTGELFF,TGTGCCAGCAGCGGACGGAGCCGGACCGGGGAGCTGTTTTTT
.,TRBD1,TRBV4-3,TRBJ2-1,CASSHRQGSYNEQFF,TGCGCCAGCAGCCACAGACAGGGGTCCTACAATGAGCAGTTCTTC
few,TRBD2,TRBV7-8,TRBJ2-1,CASSKAGAIYNEQFF,TGTGCCAGCAGCAAAGCGGGGGCCATCTACAATGAGCAGTTCTTC
.,TRBD2,TRBV29-1,TRBJ2-1,CSVAGGGHNEQFF,TGCAGCGTTGCGGGAGGGGGGCACAATGAGCAGTTCTTC
few,.,TRBV28,TRBJ2-1,CASSLWDTHSNEQFF,TGTGCCAGCAGTTTATGGGACACTCACTCCAATGAGCAGTTCTTC
.,TRBD1,TRBV28,TRBJ1-3,CASRRQGAQGNTIYF,TGTGCCAGCAGGAGACAGGGGGCGCAAGGAAACACCATATATTTT
.,.,TRBV29-1,TRBJ1-5,CSVGHRDSGGQPQHF,TGCAGCGTCGGACACAGAGATTCCGGAGGGCAGCCCCAGCATTTT
once,TRBD1,TRBV7-6,TRBJ1-2,CASSHSPDRGGTNYGYTF,TGTGCCAGCAGTCACTCCCCGGACAGGGGGGGGACTAACTATGGCTACACCTTC
many,.,TRBV30,TRBJ2-1,CAWTPGAEQFF,TGTGCCTGGACCCCCGGGGCGGAGCAGTTCTTC
few,.,TRBV29-1,TRBJ2-7,CSVGRSLSYEQYF,TGCAGCGTGGGGCGCAGCCTCTCCTACGAGCAGTACTTT
.,TRBD2,TRBV5-1,TRBJ2-1,CASSSLAGPYNEQFF,TGCGCCAGCAGCTCACTAGCGGGACCGTACAATGAGCAGTTCTTC
.,.,TRBV3-1,TRBJ2-7,CASSPTSHVGLYEQYF,TGTGCCAGCAGCCCGACCTCCCACGTTGGACTTTACGAGCAGTACTTC
.,TRBD1,TRBV5-1,TRBJ2-7,CASSLDPTGTYEQYF,TGCGCCAGCAGCTTGGATCCGACAGGGACCTACGAGCAGTACTTC
.,.,TRBV13,TRBJ2-2,CASSLGDYTGELFF,TGTGCCAGCAGCTTGGGAGATTACACCGGGGAGCTGTTTTTT
.,TRBD1,TRBV12-5,TRBJ2-2,CASGLVQGGTGELFF,TGTGCTAGTGGTTTGGTACAGGGGGGAACCGGGGAGCTGTTTTTT
.,.,TRBV12-3/TRBV12-4,TRBJ1-2,CPSSLGVDGYTF,TGTCCCAGCAGTTTGGGTGTGGATGGCTACACCTTC
.,.,TRBV7-2,TRBJ2-7,CASSFSAGSSYEQYF,TGTGCCAGCAGCTTTTCCGCAGGGAGCTCCTACGAGCAGTACTTC
.,.,TRBV28,TRBJ2-7,CASSPPRRGHYEQYF,TGTGCCAGCAGTCCTCCCCGACGGGGGCACTACGAGCAGTACTTC
.,.,TRBV20-1,TRBJ1-2,CSASSRPTFGGYTF,TGCAGTGCTAGCTCACGGCCGACCTTTGGGGGCTACACCTTC
few,TRBD1,TRBV9,TRBJ1-6,CASSVVPDLDRNLHF,TGTGCCAGCAGCGTAGTCCCTGATTTGGACAGGAACCTCCACTTT
few,.,TRBV7-2,TRBJ2-1,CASSLWGGGGETQFF,TGTGCCAGCAGCTTATGGGGCGGCGGAGGAGAGACCCAGTTCTTC
.,.,TRBV12-3/TRBV12-4,TRBJ1-2,CASSLHRYSNYGYTF,TGTGCCAGCAGTTTACACAGATATTCTAACTATGGCTACACCTTC
.,.,TRBV20-1,TRBJ2-7,CSATSYSYEQYF,TGCAGTGCTACATCTTACTCCTACGAGCAGTACTTC
.,TRBD1,TRBV7-2,TRBJ1-6,CASSLGTGSYNSPLHF,TGTGCCAGCAGCTTAGGGACAGGGTCCTATAATTCACCCCTCCACTTT
once,.,TRBV27,TRBJ2-7,CASSEAGGGYEQYF,TGTGCCAGCAGCGAGGCTGGAGGGGGCTACGAGCAGTACTTC
.,.,TRBV27,TRBJ2-5,CASSPPGQETQYF,TGTGCCAGCAGTCCACCGGGGCAAGAGACCCAGTACTTC
.,.,TRBV20-1,TRBJ1-2,CSARDHRQTNYGYTF,TGCAGTGCTAGAGATCACAGGCAGACTAACTATGGCTACACCTTC
.,TRBD2,TRBV3-1,TRBJ2-3,CASSPWTSDTGTQYF,TGTGCCAGCAGCCCTTGGACTAGCGATACTGGTACGCAGTATTTT
.,TRBD2,TRBV7-2,TRBJ2-1,CASIWTSGYNEQFF,TGTGCCAGCATCTGGACTAGCGGATACAATGAGCAGTTCTTC
.,.,TRBV6-5,TRBJ2-1,CASSYFGVQGGDEQFF,TGTGCCAGCAGTTACTTTGGAGTACAGGGGGGGGATGAGCAGTTCTTC
once,.,TRBV6-5,TRBJ1-1,CASSRRGKGYTEAFF,TGTGCCAGCAGTCGGCGGGGGAAAGGGTACACTGAAGCTTTCTTT
.,.,TRBV4-2,TRBJ2-3,CASSQGVRANSDTQYF,TGTGCCAGCAGCCAAGGAGTGCGAGCAAATAGTGATACGCAGTATTTT
.,TRBD1,TRBV27,TRBJ2-7,CASSLHPGTGDGEQYF,TGTGCCAGCAGTTTACACCCCGGGACAGGGGATGGAGAGCAGTACTTC
.,TRBD1,TRBV4-3,TRBJ2-7,CASSQFDRGSYEQYF,TGCGCCAGCAGCCAGTTCGACAGGGGATCCTACGAGCAGTACTTC
once,.,TRBV4-1,TRBJ2-1,CASSLSDVRSYNEQFF,TGCGCCAGCAGCCTAAGCGACGTTAGGTCCTACAATGAGCAGTTCTTC
.,.,TRBV11-1,TRBJ1-2,CASTSDYGYTF,TGTGCCAGCACATCGGACTATGGCTACACCTTC
.,.,TRBV20-1,TRBJ1-1,CSAATGLNTEAFF,TGCAGTGCGGCGACAGGATTAAACACTGAAGCTTTCTTT
many,.,TRBV20-1,TRBJ1-2,CSALDNYGYTF,TGCAGTGCTTTGGACAACTATGGCTACACCTTC
.,.,TRBV9,TRBJ1-2,CASSRSTGNYGYTF,TGTGCCAGCTCCCGTAGCACAGGGAACTATGGCTACACCTTC
.,.,TRBV6-6,TRBJ2-7,CASSLQGRDYGQYF,TGTGCCAGCAGTTTGCAGGGGAGGGACTACGGGCAGTACTTC
.,TRBD1,TRBV24-1,TRBJ1-2,CATSETDRENGYTF,TGTGCCACCAGTGAAACTGACAGGGAGAATGGCTACACCTTC
.,.,TRBV6-2/TRBV6-3,TRBJ2-2,CASQNKRGLPNTGELFF,TGTGCCAGCCAAAACAAAAGGGGACTCCCGAACACCGGGGAGCTGTTTTTT
.,.,TRBV7-2,TRBJ2-7,CASSLEGDSDLYSYEQYF,TGTGCCAGCAGCTTAGAGGGTGATAGCGACCTCTACTCCTACGAGCAGTACTTC
.,.,TRBV20-1,TRBJ2-5,CSARDPGGYKQYF,TGCAGTGCTAGAGACCCAGGGGGGTACAAGCAGTACTTC
.,.,TRBV21-1,TRBJ2-4,CASSKGSGGVKNIQYF,TGTGCCAGCAGCAAAGGGAGCGGGGGTGTCAAAAACATTCAGTACTTC
.,.,TRBV24-1,TRBJ1-5,CATSDGYLGNQPQHF,TGTGCCACCAGTGATGGCTATCTAGGCAATCAGCCCCAGCATTTT
.,TRBD1,TRBV7-9,TRBJ2-5,CASSAGTGVGETQYF,TGTGCCAGCAGCGCCGGGACAGGGGTTGGGGAGACCCAGTACTTC
.,TRBD2,TRBV14,TRBJ2-1,CASSQDRPGGLEEQFF,TGTGCCAGCAGCCAAGATAGGCCGGGGGGGCTCGAAGAGCAGTTCTTC
.,.,TRBV11-2,TRBJ2-5,CASSLNPVSRETQYF,TGTGCCAGCAGCTTAAACCCGGTGAGCCGCGAGACCCAGTACTTC
few,.,TRBV7-9,TRBJ2-7,CASSPRDTNSQQYF,TGTGCCAGCAGCCCCCGGGACACTAACTCCCAGCAGTACTTC
.,TRBD1,TRBV18,TRBJ1-2,CANSPTVKGAGDYGYTF,TGTGCCAACTCACCAACGGTAAAGGGGGCAGGAGACTATGGCTACACCTTC
.,.,TRBV7-9,TRBJ2-4,CASSLGGLRIQYF,TGTGCCAGCAGCTTGGGGGGGCTGCGCATTCAGTACTTC
.,.,TRBV11-3,TRBJ1-1,CASSLGLDTEAFF,TGTGCCAGCAGCTTAGGGCTTGACACTGAAGCTTTCTTT
.,TRBD2,TRBV7-8,TRBJ2-5,CASSLSRLALETQYF,TGTGCCAGCAGCTTATCAAGACTAGCCTTAGAGACCCAGTACTTC
.,.,TRBV3-1,TRBJ2-5,CASTGKGSFAPVRETQYF,TGTGCCAGCACCGGAAAGGGATCGTTTGCCCCCGTGCGGGAGACCCAGTACTTC
.,.,TRBV10-3,TRBJ1-2,CAISDHRQNYGYTF,TGTGCCATCAGTGATCATCGGCAAAACTATGGCTACACCTTC
.,.,TRBV28,TRBJ2-7,CASTRDTSYEQYF,TGTGCCAGCACGCGAGACACCTCCTACGAGCAGTACTTC
many,.,TRBV5-6,TRBJ2-3,CASSWGTDTQYF,TGTGCCAGCAGCTGGGGCACAGATACGCAGTATTTT